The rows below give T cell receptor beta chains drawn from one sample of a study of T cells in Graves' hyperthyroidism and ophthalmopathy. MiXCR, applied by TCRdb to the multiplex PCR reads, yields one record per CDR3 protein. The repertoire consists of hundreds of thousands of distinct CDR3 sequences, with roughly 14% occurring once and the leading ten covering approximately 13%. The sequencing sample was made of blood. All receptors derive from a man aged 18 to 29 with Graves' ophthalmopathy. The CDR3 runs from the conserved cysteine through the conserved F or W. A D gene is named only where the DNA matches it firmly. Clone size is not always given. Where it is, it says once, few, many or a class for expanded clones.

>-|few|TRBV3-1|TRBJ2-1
TGTGCCAGCAGCCAAAAGGGGCGGGTTAGGACTCTTCGAGAGCAGTTCTTC
CASSQKGRVRTLREQFF
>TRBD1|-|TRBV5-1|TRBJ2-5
TGCGCCAGCAGCACCGGACAGGGGCCCGAAAGCCCCGGAGAGACCCAGTACTTC
CASSTGQGPESPGETQYF
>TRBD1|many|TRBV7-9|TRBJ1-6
TGTGCCAGCAGCCGGGACAGGGGGATGGGGTCACCCCTCCACTTT
CASSRDRGMGSPLHF
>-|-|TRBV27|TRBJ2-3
TGTGCCAGCAGTTCCCTAGGGGGATTAAGCACAGATACGCAGTATTTT
CASSSLGGLSTDTQYF
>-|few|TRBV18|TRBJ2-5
TGTGCCAGCTCATCCGGGCCCCCGATTCCCCCTCAAGAGACCCAGTACTTC
CASSSGPPIPPQETQYF
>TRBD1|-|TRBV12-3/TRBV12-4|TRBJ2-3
TGTGCCAGCAGTTCCCCGGGACAGAGCACAGATACGCAGTATTTT
CASSSPGQSTDTQYF
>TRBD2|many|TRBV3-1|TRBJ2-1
TGTGCCAGCAGCCAGGACGGACTAGCGGGGTACAATGAGCAGTTCTTC
CASSQDGLAGYNEQFF
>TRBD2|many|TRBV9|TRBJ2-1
TGTGCCAGCAGCGGGGGGACTAGCGGGGATAGCTCCTACAATGAGCAGTTCTTC
CASSGGTSGDSSYNEQFF
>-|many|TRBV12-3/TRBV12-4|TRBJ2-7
TGTGCCAGCAGTTTTTTATCCCTCGGCGAGCAGTACTTC
CASSFLSLGEQYF
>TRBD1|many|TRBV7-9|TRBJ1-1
TGTGCCAGCAGCCCCAGATATGGAACAGGGGGCGCGAGGACTGAAGCTTTCTTT
CASSPRYGTGGARTEAFF
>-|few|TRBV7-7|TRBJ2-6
TGTGCTATAGACTCTGGGGCCAACGTCCTGACTTTC
CAIDSGANVLTF
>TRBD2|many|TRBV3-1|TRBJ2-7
TGTGCCAGCAGCCAAGGAGCGGGAGGGCCGTCCTACGAGCAGTACTTC
CASSQGAGGPSYEQYF
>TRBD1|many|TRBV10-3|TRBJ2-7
TGTGCCATCAAGGGGACAGGGTCCTACGAGCAGTACTTC
CAIKGTGSYEQYF
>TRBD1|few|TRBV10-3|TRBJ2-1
TGCGCCATCAATTCGGGACAGGGTAGAACGAAGGGTGTGGATGAGCAGTTCTTC
CAINSGQGRTKGVDEQFF
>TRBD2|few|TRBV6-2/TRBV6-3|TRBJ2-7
TGTGCCAGCCTGCCGGGACTACGCGGCGAGCAGTACTTC
CASLPGLRGEQYF
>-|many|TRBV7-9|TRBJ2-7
TGTGCCAGCAGCTCCGCCGCAGGGGACGGCGAGCAGTACTTC
CASSSAAGDGEQYF
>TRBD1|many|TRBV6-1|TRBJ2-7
TGTGCCAGCAGTCCCAGACAGGGCAGCCACGAGCAGTACTTC
CASSPRQGSHEQYF
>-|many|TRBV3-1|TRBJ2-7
TGTGCCAGCAGCCAAGGTCGGGGGACCGAGCAGTACTTC
CASSQGRGTEQYF
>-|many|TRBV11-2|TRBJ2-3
TGTGCCAGCAGCTTAGCCGGGACCCTCGAAGATACGCAGTATTTT
CASSLAGTLEDTQYF
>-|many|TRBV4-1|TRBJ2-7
TGCGCCAGCAGCCAAGTCCAGAACTACGAGCAGTACTTC
CASSQVQNYEQYF
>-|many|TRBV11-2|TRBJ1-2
TGTGCCAGCAGCTCCCAAGGGAGGGCGAACTATGGCTACACCTTC
CASSSQGRANYGYTF
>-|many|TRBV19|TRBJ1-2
TGTGCCAGTAGTATCCAGCAGGGAACCTATGGCTACACCTTC
CASSIQQGTYGYTF
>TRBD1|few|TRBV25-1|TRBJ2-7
TGTGCCAGCAGTGATACACAGGGGTGGTTCGACGAGCAGTACTTC
CASSDTQGWFDEQYF
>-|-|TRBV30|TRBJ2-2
TGTGCCTGGAGTCCCCCCGGTAGGGGGTATACCAGGGAGCTGTTTTTT
CAWSPPGRGYTRELFF
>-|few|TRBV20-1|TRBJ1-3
TGCAGTGCTACCCAGACTGCAGGAAACACCATATATTTT
CSATQTAGNTIYF
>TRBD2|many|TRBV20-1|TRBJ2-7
TGCAGTGCTCCCAAGGGCCTAGCGGGATACTACGAGCAGTACTTC
CSAPKGLAGYYEQYF
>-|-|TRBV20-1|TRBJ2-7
TGCAGTGCCGGGGTTGTGGACGAGCAGTACTTC
CSAGVVDEQYF
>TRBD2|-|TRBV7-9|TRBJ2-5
TGTGCCCAGGGACTAGCGGGGGTCCAAGAGACCCAGTACTTC
CAQGLAGVQETQYF